This is a list of T cell receptor beta chains from one sample in a study of metastatic and nonmetastatic thyroid tumors. TCRdb reanalyzed the PCR reads with MiXCR. The data contain around 20,000 clones, more than 20% of them seen just once; the ten biggest clones take up roughly two thirds. The sequenced sample was blood. The receptors come from a male donor with papillary thyroid cancer or a benign thyroid nodule (not recorded which). Some clones in this sample may be carry-over from other donors' samples. Each CDR3 is given with its conserved first and last residue. D genes are given only for firm matches. Only some rows state a clone size, as once, few, many or a class for expanded clones.

len,d_gene,abundance,j_gene,v_gene,CDR3nt,CDR3aa
15,TRBD1,many,TRBJ1-6,TRBV2,TGTGCCAGCAAAAAGACAGGGGGCGTAAATTCACCCCTCCACTTT,CASKKTGGVNSPLHF
14,.,few,TRBJ1-2,TRBV28,TGTGCCAGCAGTTTCCGAGGGCAGGGGTATGGCTACACCTTC,CASSFRGQGYGYTF
15,.,.,TRBJ2-3,TRBV27,TGTGCCAGCAGTTTATCGTGGGCTAGCACAGATACGCAGTATTTT,CASSLSWASTDTQYF
13,TRBD1,few,TRBJ2-5,TRBV6-2/TRBV6-3,TGTGCCAGCAGCCGGCCAGGGGGAGAGACCCAGTATTTC,CASSRPGGETQYF
15,.,many,TRBJ2-5,TRBV2,TGTGCCAGCAGTGAATGGCTTGGGTTCCAAGAGACCCAGTACTTC,CASSEWLGFQETQYF
14,TRBD2,.,TRBJ2-7,TRBV20-1,TGCAGTGCTAGAGGGGCGGGGGATCGCTACGAGCAGTACTTC,CSARGAGDRYEQYF
17,TRBD2,.,TRBJ2-2,TRBV19,TGTGCCAGTAGTCAGTGGAGGCTAGCGGAGTACACCGGGGAGCTGTTTTTT,CASSQWRLAEYTGELFF
17,TRBD2,once,TRBJ2-2,TRBV9,TGTGCCAGCAGCGAGGGACTAGCGGGAGGACGAACCGGGGAGCTGTTTTTT,CASSEGLAGGRTGELFF
14,TRBD1,.,TRBJ1-1,TRBV18,TGTGCCAGCTCTTCCCAGGGGGAGGGCACTGAAGCTTTCTTT,CASSSQGEGTEAFF
17,TRBD2,many,TRBJ2-1,TRBV4-1,TGCGCCAGCAGCCAAGAGCCGTTCGGGACTAGAGGTAATGAGCAGTTCTTC,CASSQEPFGTRGNEQFF
13,.,.,TRBJ1-1,TRBV15,TGTGCCACCAGCAGAGATCAAGGGATTGAAGCTTTCTTT,CATSRDQGIEAFF
15,.,.,TRBJ1-2,TRBV5-1,TGCGCCAGCAGCTTGTCATTGGGGGCGAACCATGGCTACACCTTC,CASSLSLGANHGYTF
14,TRBD2,many,TRBJ2-7,TRBV11-1,TGTGCCAGCAGCTGGACTAGCGGTTCCTACGAGCAGTACTTC,CASSWTSGSYEQYF
14,.,.,TRBJ1-1,TRBV7-2,TGTGCCAGCAGCCATGGCGGGGGGTGGACTGAAGCTTTCTTT,CASSHGGGWTEAFF
15,TRBD1,many,TRBJ2-7,TRBV5-8,TGTGCCAGCAGCTTAATAGACAGGGGATCCTACGAGCAGTACTTC,CASSLIDRGSYEQYF
15,.,.,TRBJ1-1,TRBV18,TGTGCCAGCTCAACTTCCGGGACGGTGAACACTGAAGCTTTCTTT,CASSTSGTVNTEAFF
11,TRBD2,.,TRBJ2-1,TRBV11-3,TGTGCCGCGGGAGGACGGAATGAGCAGTTCTTC,CAAGGRNEQFF
15,.,.,TRBJ2-1,TRBV6-1,TGTGCCAGCAGTGAAAAGCAGGGGAACTACAATGAGCAGTTCTTC,CASSEKQGNYNEQFF
16,.,few,TRBJ2-2,TRBV6-1,TGTGCCAGCTCCACAGCCGGGACTGGGGGGACCGGGGAGCTGTTTTTT,CASSTAGTGGTGELFF
15,TRBD2,few,TRBJ2-5,TRBV6-2/TRBV6-3,TGTGCCAGCACCAGAGGACTAGCGGGAGGAGAGACCCAGTACTTC,CASTRGLAGGETQYF
16,.,many,TRBJ1-5,TRBV28,TGTGCCAGCAGTTTAAATCTGGCTGCAGGGGATCAGCCCCAGCATTTT,CASSLNLAAGDQPQHF
15,TRBD2,many,TRBJ2-1,TRBV24-1,TGTGCCACCCAAAGGGGGACTAGCGGGAATGACGAGCAGTTCTTC,CATQRGTSGNDEQFF
13,.,.,TRBJ1-2,TRBV6-1,TGTGCCAGCAGTACGGGCCTGTTCTATGGCTACACCTTC,CASSTGLFYGYTF
14,.,.,TRBJ1-5,TRBV2,TGTGCCAGCACCCGGGGATATAGCAATCAGCCCCAGCATTTT,CASTRGYSNQPQHF
16,TRBD2,.,TRBJ2-3,TRBV2,TGTGCCAGCAGCTCGGGACTAGCGGGAGTCACAGATACGCAGTATTTT,CASSSGLAGVTDTQYF
14,TRBD2,many,TRBJ2-7,TRBV27,TGTGCCAGCAGTTCAGGCGGGAGGGCCGCCGAGCAGTACTTC,CASSSGGRAAEQYF
16,TRBD2,few,TRBJ2-1,TRBV24-1,TGTGCCACCAGTGACCAAACCGGGACTAGCTTCAATGAGCAGTTCTTC,CATSDQTGTSFNEQFF
15,.,many,TRBJ1-5,TRBV6-1,TGTGCCACCCAACAGCCTAGCGGCCTTAATCAGCCCCAGCATTTT,CATQQPSGLNQPQHF
15,TRBD2,few,TRBJ2-5,TRBV24-1,TGTGCCACCAGTGACGGGGGACTAGCTGGAGAGACCCATTACTTC,CATSDGGLAGETHYF
12,.,many,TRBJ2-3,TRBV27,TGTGCCAGCAGTCACCACACAGATACGCAGTATTTT,CASSHHTDTQYF
16,TRBD1,medium-sized,TRBJ1-6,TRBV28,TGTGCCAGCAGGGGGACAGGGGGCTCCTATAATTCACCCCTCCACTTT,CASRGTGGSYNSPLHF
13,TRBD1,many,TRBJ1-2,TRBV5-6,TGTGCCAGCAGCCGGCAGGGGGCGGTGGGCTACACCTTC,CASSRQGAVGYTF
16,TRBD2,.,TRBJ2-3,TRBV6-1,TGTGCCAGCAGCTCTAATTGGGACTATTTAGGGGATACGCAGTATTTT,CASSSNWDYLGDTQYF
18,.,many,TRBJ2-3,TRBV28,TGTGCCAGCAGTTTAGCATTCACGGGCCACACTTTCACAGATACGCAGTATTTT,CASSLAFTGHTFTDTQYF
13,.,many,TRBJ2-2,TRBV7-2,TGTGCCAGCAGCTTAGGGCCCTTAATGGAGCTGTTTTTT,CASSLGPLMELFF
13,.,.,TRBJ2-7,TRBV28,TGTGCCAGCAGTTCCGAAACTACAAGGGGGCAGTACTTC,CASSSETTRGQYF
15,.,many,TRBJ2-5,TRBV5-1,TGCGCCAGCAGCCGACAGGTCTCCTCCCAAGAGACCCAGTACTTC,CASSRQVSSQETQYF
15,.,.,TRBJ1-5,TRBV7-9,TGTGCCAGCAGCTTAGGTGCGGGGGCTGACCAGCCCCAGCATTTT,CASSLGAGADQPQHF
16,TRBD1,few,TRBJ2-7,TRBV15,TGTGCCACCAGCAGTTGGCAGGGGGCTACGTCCTACGAGCAGTACTTC,CATSSWQGATSYEQYF
16,.,.,TRBJ1-4,TRBV28,TGTGCCAGCACCCCAAAAACAGGGTCAACTAATGAAAAACTGTTTTTT,CASTPKTGSTNEKLFF
11,.,.,TRBJ1-2,TRBV28,TGTGCCCGCAGTTCAAATCTCGGCTACACCTTC,CARSSNLGYTF
15,.,many,TRBJ1-6,TRBV28,TGTGCCAGCAGGAACCGGGGGACCTATAATTCACCCCTCCACTTT,CASRNRGTYNSPLHF
18,.,.,TRBJ2-6,TRBV20-1,TGCAGTGCTAGTTCTCCCGCCGGGACGGTCTCTGGGGCCAACGTCCTGACTTTC,CSASSPAGTVSGANVLTF
18,TRBD1,few,TRBJ1-2,TRBV6-5,TGTGCCAGCAGTTACACCGGGGGACAGGGGGCTCAAAACTATGGCTACACCTTC,CASSYTGGQGAQNYGYTF
13,.,many,TRBJ2-7,TRBV20-1,TGCAGTGCTAGAGTAGCGGGGACAGGGGAGCAGTACTTC,CSARVAGTGEQYF
21,TRBD1,few,TRBJ2-5,TRBV30,TGTGCCTGGAGTAACCTTTTCCGGGACAGGGGGTTAGCGGGGCTCCAAGAGACCCAGTACTTC,CAWSNLFRDRGLAGLQETQYF
14,TRBD1,few,TRBJ2-7,TRBV2,TGTGCCAGCAGCAGACAGGGGGCAAGCGACGAGCAGTACTTC,CASSRQGASDEQYF
14,.,.,TRBJ2-7,TRBV20-1,TGCAGTGCTAGAGGGGGCAGCCTCGGGTACGAGCAGTACTTC,CSARGGSLGYEQYF
15,.,many,TRBJ2-2,TRBV27,TGTGCCAGCAGTCCTGTTTTCGCGAACACCGGGGAGCTGTTTTTT,CASSPVFANTGELFF
12,.,many,TRBJ1-2,TRBV28,TGTGCCAGCACCACATCAGGGCTCGGCTACACCTTC,CASTTSGLGYTF
13,.,many,TRBJ2-3,TRBV7-9,TGTGCCAGCAGCTTAGCGAGCGGGGATACGCAGTATTTT,CASSLASGDTQYF
14,.,many,TRBJ2-1,TRBV19,TGTGCCAGTAACGGTCCTAGCTCCTACAATGAGCAGTTCTTC,CASNGPSSYNEQFF
17,.,.,TRBJ2-5,TRBV6-5,TGTGCCAGCAGTTACTCCCCCCCGGGCAGCCTTCAAGATACCCAGTACTTC,CASSYSPPGSLQDTQYF
19,TRBD2,many,TRBJ2-1,TRBV7-1,TGTGCCAGCAGCTCGGGGGGGCTAGCGGGAGGTTACACCTACAATGAGCAGTTCTTC,CASSSGGLAGGYTYNEQFF
16,TRBD1,.,TRBJ2-1,TRBV24-1,TGTGCCACCAGTGACGCAACAGGGGGCTCCTACAATGAGCAGTTCTTC,CATSDATGGSYNEQFF